The table lists the clone carrying this TCR beta chain with many counts. As yet, its antigen is unknown. The data belong to a study of radiation and T cells in renal cell carcinoma. General observations from the study: Pretreatment tumor biopsies were lacking, so baseline clonotypes are unknown. Dominant CDR3 motifs were more common in irradiated tumors than controls. In blood, top tumor clones expanded by 2 weeks, shrinking by 4.

V was shortened by 5 bases and J by 4 bases, with 12 bases between the two germline ends. The length of the CDR3 is 14 residues. Germline V gives CDR1 MNHEY, CDR2 SVGAGI. Generated by immunoSEQ multiplex PCR, the TCRdb table keeps only in-frame clones and is missing some. The table has approximately 24,000 clones, around 49% seen once. The treatment is: 15 Gy SBRT to primary tumor, nephrectomy 4 weeks later. Nephrectomy followed 15 Gy stereotactic body radiation by 4 weeks. Source: tumor tissue, taken from a patient whose treatment included radiotherapy and nephrectomy. The clonotype was recovered from a woman aged 45-65 years with renal cell carcinoma. V and J are TRBV6-5 and TRBJ2-1; maybe TRBD2 (7 bases). DNA for the CDR3: TGTGCCAGCAGTGACGGGGGGCCTTACAATGAGCAGTTCTTC. This translates into CASSDGGPYNEQFF.